The 13 T cell receptor beta chains in this list originate from one sample, sequenced in a study of vaccination effects on CD4 cells after COVID-19. Following 10 days of culture, CD4+ T cells were isolated. Their target antigens are unknown. Some clones are missing from TCRdb's copy, which holds only in-frame ones; the method was immunoSEQ multiplex PCR. This table has 50,000 or so clones, 55% to 75% appearing once. The sample in question was CD4+ T cells from PBMCs cultured without peptide, obtained before COVID-19 vaccination. Receptors were obtained from a human donor who received a COVID-19 vaccine.

The chain links TRBV28 to TRBJ1-3; D is perhaps TRBD1 (5 bases). The CDR3 totals 14 residues. Trimming left V 7 bases short and J 4 bases short, with 14 bases between. Germline CDR1 reads MDHEN; CDR2 reads SYDVKM. The chain's CDR3 is CASTLGGYGNTIYF. The CDR3 DNA reads as TGTGCCAGCACTTTGGGGGGGTACGGAAACACCATATATTTT. Based on the CDR3 plus reference TRBV28 and TRBJ1-3, the full variable domain is DVKVTQSSRYLVKRTGEKVFLECVQDMDHENMFWYRQDPGLGLRLIYFSYDVKMKEKGDIPEGYSVSREKKERFSLILESASTNQTSMYLCASTLGGYGNTIYFGEGSWLTVV.

This clone was counted a few times. The rearrangement joins TRBV27 to TRBJ1-1; D is unclear. V lost 6 bases and J lost 2, with 10 bases in between. The germline CDR1 and CDR2 sequences are MNHEY and SMNVEV (reference sequence). The CDR3 is 13 residues long. The chain's CDR3 is CASRLVQNTEAFF. DNA of the CDR3: TGTGCCAGCAGGCTAGTTCAAAACACTGAAGCTTTCTTT.

The V call is TRBV19, the J call TRBJ2-3; 12 nucleotides match TRBD2. From germline, CDR1 is LNHDA and CDR2 SQIVND (reference sequence). The CDR3 consists of 16 residues. J was trimmed by 2 bases and V by 7 bases; bases with no gene match: 7. The CDR3 bases are TGTGCCAGTAAGACGACTAGCGGGAGTCACACAGATACGCAGTATTTT. As protein: CASKTTSGSHTDTQYF.

J is TRBJ2-3 and V is TRBV6-6; D assignment may be TRBD1 or TRBD2 (5 bases each). The CDR3 runs to 11 residues. With 2 bases removed from V and 10 bases from J, the gap between germline ends came to 7 bases. The germline V gene has CDR1 MNHNY and CDR2 SVGAGI (reference sequence). The CDR3 protein is CASSYRDAQYF. The CDR3 DNA reads as TGTGCCAGCAGTTACAGGGACGCGCAGTATTTT.

The gene calls are TRBV30 and TRBJ2-1, with D perhaps TRBD1 (5 bases). The CDR3 length is 16 residues. V was clipped by 1 base and J by 0 bases, with 13 bases between them. Germline assignment: CDR1 GTSNPN and CDR2 SVGIG (reference sequence). DNA of the CDR3: TGTGCCTGGAGTGCCCTACAGGCTGACTCCTACAATGAGCAGTTCTTC. Translating it yields CAWSALQADSYNEQFF.

The chain employs TRBV9 and TRBJ2-3; maybe TRBD1 (6 bases). CDR1 and CDR2 from the germline V gene are SGDLS and YYNGEE. The CDR3 consists of 15 residues. Between the trimmed V and J ends, which lost 0 bases and 0 bases, there was a span of 8 bases. The CDR3 DNA follows: TGTGCCAGCAGCGTAGAACAGGGAAGCACAGATACGCAGTATTTT. Amino acids: CASSVEQGSTDTQYF.

The chain couples TRBV2 to TRBJ2-4, with 7 nucleotides matching TRBD2. CDR1 and CDR2 from the germline V gene are SNHLY and FYNNEI. CDR3 length: 17 amino acids. V dropped 5 bases and J dropped 6; count of bases not matched to a gene: 16. The CDR3 bases are TGTGCCAGCAGTCCCGGTCGGGCCCGCGGGGGAGGAAACATTCAGTACTTC. Translation gives CASSPGRARGGGNIQYF.

This clone was observed a handful of times. This chain links TRBV30 with TRBJ2-3, with TRBD2 as a possible D gene (6 bases). Trimming cost V 0 bases and J 8 bases, with 12 bases left between them. Per the germline V gene, CDR1 is GTSNPN and CDR2 is SVGIG (reference sequence). The length of the CDR3 is 13 residues. The chain's CDR3 is CAWSVIDGGTQYF. In DNA, the CDR3 is TGTGCCTGGAGTGTGATCGACGGGGGTACGCAGTATTTT.

This clone has only a few counts. In DNA, the CDR3 is TGTGCCAGCAGCTTAGCGCTCGGGACGGGCTACGAGCAGTACTTC. It codes for CASSLALGTGYEQYF. The rearrangement joins TRBV7-9 to TRBJ2-7; D possibly matches TRBD1 or TRBD2 (5 bases each). Germline values: CDR1 SEHNR, CDR2 FQNEAQ (reference sequence). V lost 0 bases and J 3 bases, leaving 12 bases between the germline ends. This CDR3 is built from 15 residues.

The chain has TRBV18 and TRBJ1-1; D call uncertain. Germline V gene lookup returns CDR1 KGHSH and CDR2 LQKENI. The CDR3 loop spans 17 amino acids. V gave up 1 base and J gave up 0 bases, with 15 bases separating them. For the CDR3, the DNA is TGTGCCAGCTCACCACTCCGGGCGGTATCTTTGAACACTGAAGCTTTCTTT. Translated: CASSPLRAVSLNTEAFF.

This rearrangement joins TRBV11-2 to TRBJ2-5; no reliable D call. V lost 2 bases and J 3 bases, leaving 7 bases between the germline ends. Per the germline V gene, CDR1 is SGHAT and CDR2 is FQNNGV. This CDR3 comprises 13 residues. Written as DNA, the CDR3 is TGTGCCAGCAGCTTAAGTACAGAAGAGACCCAGTACTTC. As protein: CASSLSTEETQYF. The complete variable domain, with remaining parts taken from reference TRBV11-2 and TRBJ2-5, reads EAGVAQSPRYKIIEKRQSVAFWCNPISGHATLYWYQQILGQGPKLLIQFQNNGVVDDSQLPKDRFSAERLKGVDSTLKIQPAKLEDSAVYLCASSLSTEETQYFGPGTRLLVL.

This chain connects TRBV6-1 to TRBJ2-7; possibly TRBD1 for D (5 bases). The ends were cut back, 0 bases at V and 3 bases at J, with 15 bases in the middle. CDR3 length: 16 amino acids. Germline loops: CDR1 MNHNS, CDR2 SASEGT. The CDR3 DNA reads TGTGCCAGCAGTGAAGCGCCCGTAGGGGTCGGCTACGAGCAGTACTTC. Translation gives CASSEAPVGVGYEQYF.

The rearrangement links TRBV9 to TRBJ1-4; 11 bases match TRBD1. CDR1 SGDLS and CDR2 YYNGEE come from the germline V gene. With V trimmed by 3 bases and J by 6 bases, 4 bases remained unmatched. This CDR3 comprises 15 residues. Here the CDR3 reads CASSGGQGAYEKLFF. The CDR3 DNA reads TGTGCCAGCAGCGGAGGACAGGGGGCGTATGAAAAACTGTTTTTT.